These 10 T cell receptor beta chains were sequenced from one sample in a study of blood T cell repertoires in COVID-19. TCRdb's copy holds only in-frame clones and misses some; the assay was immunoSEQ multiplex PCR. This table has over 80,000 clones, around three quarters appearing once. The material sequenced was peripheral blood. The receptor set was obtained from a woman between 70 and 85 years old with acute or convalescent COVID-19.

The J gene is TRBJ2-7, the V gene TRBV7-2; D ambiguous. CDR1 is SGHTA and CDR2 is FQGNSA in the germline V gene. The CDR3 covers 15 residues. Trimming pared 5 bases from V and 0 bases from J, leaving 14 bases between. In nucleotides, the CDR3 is TGTGCCAGCAGCCCCCGTCCTCCTGTCTCCTACGAGCAGTACTTC. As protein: CASSPRPPVSYEQYF.

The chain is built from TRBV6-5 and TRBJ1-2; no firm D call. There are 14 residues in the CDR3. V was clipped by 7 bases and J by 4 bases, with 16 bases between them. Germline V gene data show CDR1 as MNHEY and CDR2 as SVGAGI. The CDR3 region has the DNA TGTGCCAGCACCTACGACCTAGGAGGCTATGGCTACACCTTC. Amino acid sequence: CASTYDLGGYGYTF.

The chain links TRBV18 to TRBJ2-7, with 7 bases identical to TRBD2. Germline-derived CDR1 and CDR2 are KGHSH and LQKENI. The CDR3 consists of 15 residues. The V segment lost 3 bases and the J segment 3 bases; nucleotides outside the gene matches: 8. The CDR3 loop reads CASSPLRTRSYEQYF. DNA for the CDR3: TGTGCCAGCTCACCTCTGCGGACTAGGAGCTACGAGCAGTACTTC.

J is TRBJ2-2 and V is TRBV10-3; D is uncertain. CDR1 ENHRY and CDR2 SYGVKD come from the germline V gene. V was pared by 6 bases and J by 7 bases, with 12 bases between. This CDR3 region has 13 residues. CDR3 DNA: TGTGCCATCAGCAGGATGGGTGGCGGGGAGCTGTTTTTT. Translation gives CAISRMGGGELFF.

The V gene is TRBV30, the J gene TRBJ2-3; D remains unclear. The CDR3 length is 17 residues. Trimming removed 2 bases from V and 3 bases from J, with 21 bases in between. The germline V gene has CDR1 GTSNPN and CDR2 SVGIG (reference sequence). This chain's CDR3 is CAWSSSRTPPWTDTQYF. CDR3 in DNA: TGTGCCTGGAGTTCTTCCCGTACTCCTCCTTGGACAGATACGCAGTATTTT.

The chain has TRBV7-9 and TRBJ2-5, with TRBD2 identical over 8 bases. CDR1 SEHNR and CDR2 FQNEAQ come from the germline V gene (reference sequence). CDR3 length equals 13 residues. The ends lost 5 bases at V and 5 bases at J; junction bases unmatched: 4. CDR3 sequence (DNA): TGTGCCAGCAGCCGGGGGGGTTTGGAGACCCAGTACTTC. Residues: CASSRGGLETQYF.

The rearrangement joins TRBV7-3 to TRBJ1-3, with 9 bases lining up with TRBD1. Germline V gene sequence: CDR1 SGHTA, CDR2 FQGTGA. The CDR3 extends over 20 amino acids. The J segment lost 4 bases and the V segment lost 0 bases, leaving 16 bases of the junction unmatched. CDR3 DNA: TGTGCCAGCAGCTTAACGAACTTGACTCACAGGGGGCGATACGGAAACACCATATATTTT. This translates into CASSLTNLTHRGRYGNTIYF.

The CDR3 sequence: CASSIAVYSNQPQHF. The DNA for the CDR3 is TGTGCCAGTAGTATAGCCGTTTATAGCAATCAGCCCCAGCATTTT. The chain is built from TRBV19 and TRBJ1-5; D unresolved. This CDR3 spans 15 amino acids. Trimming stripped 1 base from V and 0 bases from J, with 7 bases between. Germline-derived CDR1 and CDR2 are LNHDA and SQIVND (reference sequence).

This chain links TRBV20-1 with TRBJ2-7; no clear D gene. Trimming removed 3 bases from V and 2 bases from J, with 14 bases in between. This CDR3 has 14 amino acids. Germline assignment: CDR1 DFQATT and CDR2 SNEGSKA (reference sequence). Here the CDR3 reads CSASKPSPPYEQYF. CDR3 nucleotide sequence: TGCAGTGCTAGTAAGCCCTCCCCCCCCTACGAGCAGTACTTC.

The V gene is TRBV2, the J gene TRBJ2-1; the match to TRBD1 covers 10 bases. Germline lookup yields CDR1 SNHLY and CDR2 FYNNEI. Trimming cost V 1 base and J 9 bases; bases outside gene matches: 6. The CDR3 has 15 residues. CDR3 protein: CASSEVGQGIGEQFF. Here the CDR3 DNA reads TGTGCCAGCAGTGAAGTGGGACAGGGGATCGGTGAGCAGTTCTTC.